This TCR beta chain was obtained from a study of T cells in Graves' hyperthyroidism and ophthalmopathy (dated 2019 in TCRdb). At the level of the whole study: Peripheral blood samples were taken at initial diagnosis, before any treatment was given. To identify distinguishing TCR V-J signatures, a discovery cohort of about 95 patients was used, comprising approximately 40 with Graves' ophthalmopathy and 57 with stable Graves' hyperthyroidism. Prospective prediction of ophthalmopathy was tested in an independent validation cohort consisting of some 19 hyperthyroidism patients and some 15 patients who later progressed to ophthalmopathy. The 100 discovery patients were randomly divided into training and test sets at a 7:3 ratio. In addition, the study compared T-cell repertoires in thyroid tissue and in blood from a handful of Graves' hyperthyroidism patients. Once sampling was done, hyperthyroidism patients were given methimazole at a starting dose of 30 mg daily, whereas ophthalmopathy patients were given high-dose intravenous methylprednisolone. The paper reports TCR Vbeta CDR3 sequencing of about 140 peripheral blood samples: approximately 41 ophthalmopathy, under 80 hyperthyroidism and about 17 progressor patients. Paper-wide results and their limitations: Blood samples also contained most of the expanded thyroid clonotypes (frequency above 0.001), which suggests that blood repertoires may reflect thyroid immune responses. During validation, the model predicted progression to ophthalmopathy a median of roughly six months ahead of onset, with around 65% sensitivity and more than 72% specificity. No statistical method was used to set the sample size in advance, and investigators knew the group allocation. A 13 V-J signature model separated ophthalmopathy from stable hyperthyroidism, with roughly 88% sensitivity and roughly 84% specificity in cross-validation and 80%/75% in testing.

Ophthalmopathy patients had moderately to severely active disease, with a Clinical Activity Score of 3 or more, a NOSPECS grade of 4 or more, and a disease duration of less than 3 months. Patients with uncontrolled infections, other autoimmune diseases, pregnancy or lactation were excluded. Clinical symptoms, serum thyroxine and TRAb, thyroid ultrasound, and orbital computed tomography formed the basis for the diagnoses. Ficoll-Paque density gradient centrifugation was used to isolate PBMCs from approximately 10 ml of fresh peripheral blood. Total RNA was extracted using Trizol reagent, and RNA quality was assessed on an Agilent 2100 Bioanalyzer. V lost 4 bases and J lost 5 bases, and the count of bases not matched to a germline gene is 6. Inclusive of the bounding cysteine and phenylalanine, the CDR3 is 14 residues long. CDR3 DNA is the only sequence kept; it has 42 bases, read in frame from the first base. CDR1 is given as SGHTS and CDR2 as YDEGEE, both from the germline V gene.

TCR beta CDR3 regions were amplified from RNA transcripts. The first round of RT-PCR for the TCR CDR3 was performed with the HTBI primer set and the Qiagen OneStep RT-PCR kit. Libraries were constructed in a second round of multiplex PCR, after which size selection and purification were performed. The libraries were sequenced on an Illumina HiSeq2000 using paired-end 100 bp reads. The original pipeline was this. Raw data were processed with SOAPnuke, discarding reads with adapters, uncalled bases, mean Phred below 15, or no exact constant-primer or identifier match. COPE v1.2.5 was used to merge the high-quality paired reads, and each unique nucleotide sequence was defined as a clonotype. MiTCR v1.1 was used to align the clonotypes against IMGT TRBV, TRBD and TRBJ reference segments. Only V-J combinations with frequency above 0.0001, covering approximately 99% of repertoires, were analysed. The TCS score was defined as F50 (clonal expansion) divided by E x V (chaos), with BLOSUM62-based TCRdist calculated between CDR3 peptides within each V-J. Welch's t-statistics and random forest reduced roughly 540 V-J features to around 14, which were used in a naive Bayes classifier (R e1071). TCRdb reprocessing: public reads trimmed at Q25 with fastp, clones called with MiXCR, in-frame beta chains kept. Every CDR3 protein is listed once, alongside the most common genes and DNA of its rows. The authors' filters were not applied to this entry. This sample lists about 350,000 distinct CDR3 sequences; about 15% were detected once. The ten largest clonotypes hold about 20% of the sample.

About this clonotype: Its specific antigen is unknown. Base-call qualities are not available, and no considerably larger clone is one nucleotide away.

The origin of this receptor is an older woman with Graves' ophthalmopathy. The receptor chain draws on TRBV5-8 and TRBJ1-1, with TRBD1 matching 9 junction bases. Sequenced material: blood. The CDR3 loop reads CASSEGQGKTEAFF. Read as DNA, the sequence is TGTGCCAGCAGCGAGGGACAGGGAAAGACTGAAGCTTTCTTT.